These T cell receptor beta chains were read from a single sample in a study of T-cell reconstitution after alpha-beta-depleted transplantation in children. Each CDR3 protein is one row after TCRdb ran MiXCR on the PCR reads. The profile shows 700,000 to 950,000 distinct CDR3 sequences, under 20% of them singletons. The sample in question was PBMCs, mostly from graft donor cells, obtained 360 days after TCRalphabeta/CD19-depleted stem cell transplant. The receptor source for this set is a male patient between 5 and 17 years old who had a stem cell transplant for acute lymphoblastic leukemia, so the T cells may come from the graft donor. The CDR3 runs from the conserved cysteine through the conserved F or W. The D gene is left open where the match is weak. Clone size is given for some rows only: seen once, a few or many times, or a class if the clone is expanded.

DNA	CDR3	size	J	V	length	D
TGCGCCAGCAGCCTGATCTACCCCGGGACTAGCGACTACGAGCAGTACTTC	CASSLIYPGTSDYEQYF	-	TRBJ2-7	TRBV4-1	17	TRBD2
TGTGCCAGCTCACCACCTGGGACTAGTCGCGAGCAGTACTTC	CASSPPGTSREQYF	many	TRBJ2-7	TRBV18	14	TRBD2
TGTGCCAGCAGCCCTCCGCAGGACGCGTTCAATGAGCAGTTCTTC	CASSPPQDAFNEQFF	few	TRBJ2-1	TRBV7-8	15	-
TGTGCCAGCAGCCCGACCGGGACTCTCTCCTACAATGAGCAGTTCTTC	CASSPTGTLSYNEQFF	few	TRBJ2-1	TRBV11-2	16	-
TGTGCCAGCAGCTTGGAGACGGGACTCTACAATGAGCAGTTCTTC	CASSLETGLYNEQFF	many	TRBJ2-1	TRBV5-6	15	-
TGTGCCAGCAGCTTGGAGCCAGGGGGAGGTCAGCCCCAGCATTTT	CASSLEPGGGQPQHF	-	TRBJ1-5	TRBV5-5	15	TRBD1
TGTGCCAGCTCAATACCCCCGGCTCTTGAAGCTTTCTTT	CASSIPPALEAFF	-	TRBJ1-1	TRBV18	13	-
TGTGCCACCAGTGATTTACAAGCGGGGAACCACAATGAGCAGTTCTTC	CATSDLQAGNHNEQFF	-	TRBJ2-1	TRBV24-1	16	TRBD2
TGCAGTGCTAGAGGGGGAAGGTTGAGCTACACCTTC	CSARGGRLSYTF	few	TRBJ1-2	TRBV20-1	12	-
TGCGCCAGCAGCTTGGGGCAGGGCTTCCGAAATTCACCCCTCCACTTT	CASSLGQGFRNSPLHF	-	TRBJ1-6	TRBV5-1	16	-
TGCGCCAGCAGCCCTAGCGGATTGAACTCCTACAATGAGCAGTTCTTC	CASSPSGLNSYNEQFF	-	TRBJ2-1	TRBV5-1	16	TRBD2
TGCGCCAGCAGCCAACGGAACAGCAATGAGCAGTTCTTC	CASSQRNSNEQFF	few	TRBJ2-1	TRBV4-1	13	-
TGTGCCAGCAGCTTAGGGCTTCTTGCCGCAGATACGCAGTATTTT	CASSLGLLAADTQYF	many	TRBJ2-3	TRBV7-9	15	-
TGCGCCAGCAGCTACTCCCCCGGGACAGGAGATGAAAAACTGTTTTTT	CASSYSPGTGDEKLFF	-	TRBJ1-4	TRBV5-1	16	TRBD1
TGTGCCAGCTCACAATTTTCGGGGCAACAAAACTATGGCTACACCTTC	CASSQFSGQQNYGYTF	-	TRBJ1-2	TRBV18	16	-
TGTGCCAGCAGCTCCCAGGGCCAGGGGGCTCTTGAGACCCAGTACTTC	CASSSQGQGALETQYF	-	TRBJ2-5	TRBV7-6	16	TRBD1
TGCAGCGTTGAAGATCTGTACGGGCAGGGGGCGGGTGAGCAGTTCTTC	CSVEDLYGQGAGEQFF	few	TRBJ2-1	TRBV29-1	16	TRBD1
TGTGCCAGCGTCTCGGACACCAATCTAGGGGAGACCCAGTACTTC	CASVSDTNLGETQYF	few	TRBJ2-5	TRBV2	15	-
TGTGCCAGCAGTGGGGGATGGGGCTATGGCTACACCTTC	CASSGGWGYGYTF	few	TRBJ1-2	TRBV12-3/TRBV12-4	13	-
TGTGCCAGCAGCTACGGGGGTCGAGAGACCCAGTACTTC	CASSYGGRETQYF	-	TRBJ2-5	TRBV7-3	13	-
TGCAGTACTTCCATGAACACTGAAGCTTTCTTT	CSTSMNTEAFF	-	TRBJ1-1	TRBV20-1	11	-
TGCGCCAGCTCCTATCCCACGGGGAAGGAGCAGTTCTTC	CASSYPTGKEQFF	many	TRBJ2-1	TRBV5-1	13	-
TGTGCCACCAGTGACACCCTGGCGGAAGTCTCCTACAATGAGCAGTTCTTC	CATSDTLAEVSYNEQFF	few	TRBJ2-1	TRBV24-1	17	-
TGTGCCAGCCAAAACCGGGACAGCTCTGGAAACACCATATATTTT	CASQNRDSSGNTIYF	-	TRBJ1-3	TRBV19	15	TRBD1
TGCAGCGTTGCTTCCGGGACTACCGAGCAGTACTTC	CSVASGTTEQYF	many	TRBJ2-7	TRBV29-1	12	TRBD2
TGTGCCAGCAGCTTAGTTCCGGGCTCCTACGAGCAGTACTTC	CASSLVPGSYEQYF	many	TRBJ2-7	TRBV5-1	14	-
TGTGCCATCAGTGCAAGGCAGGAATCAGATACGCAGTATTTT	CAISARQESDTQYF	many	TRBJ2-3	TRBV10-3	14	-
TGTGCCAGCAGTTTTGTAGTTCAAAAGACCCAGTACTTC	CASSFVVQKTQYF	-	TRBJ2-5	TRBV12-3/TRBV12-4	13	-
TGTGCCAGCAGCCGAGGTGAGAGCTCCTACAATGAGCAGTTCTTC	CASSRGESSYNEQFF	-	TRBJ2-1	TRBV27	15	-
TGCAGTGCCCAAGGGGGCGCTTGGCCCTACGAGCAGTACTTC	CSAQGGAWPYEQYF	-	TRBJ2-7	TRBV20-1	14	TRBD1
TGTGCCAGCAGCGACAACTCGGGACTAGCGGGAGGGAGCTCCTACAATGAGCAGTTCTTC	CASSDNSGLAGGSSYNEQFF	-	TRBJ2-1	TRBV7-6	20	TRBD2
TGTGCCAGCAGCGTTAGCTCTGGAAACACCATATATTTT	CASSVSSGNTIYF	many	TRBJ1-3	TRBV27	13	-
TGTGCCAGCAGCCTCTCCGGGACTAGGCTAGCCAAAAACATTCAGTACTTC	CASSLSGTRLAKNIQYF	-	TRBJ2-4	TRBV3-1	17	TRBD2
TGCGCCAGCAGCTTAGGGACTAGCGGGTCAGGGGAGCAGTTCTTC	CASSLGTSGSGEQFF	many	TRBJ2-1	TRBV5-1	15	TRBD2
TGCGCCAGCAGCCCGAGACCTAGGACTGCGTACACAGATACGCAGTATTTT	CASSPRPRTAYTDTQYF	many	TRBJ2-3	TRBV5-1	17	-
TGCAGTGCCCCGAGAGGCACAGGGAGTTACACCGGGGAGCTGTTTTTT	CSAPRGTGSYTGELFF	-	TRBJ2-2	TRBV20-1	16	-
TGTGCCAGCAGCCAGGGACTAGCGTATTACAATGAGCAGTTCTTC	CASSQGLAYYNEQFF	many	TRBJ2-1	TRBV3-1	15	TRBD2
TGTGCCAGCAGCCAAGATCAGGTAGCGGGCCTTTCCTACGAGCAGTACTTC	CASSQDQVAGLSYEQYF	-	TRBJ2-7	TRBV4-2	17	TRBD2
TGTGCCAGCAGCCCCTCAGTAGCCGGGGAGCTGTTTTTT	CASSPSVAGELFF	-	TRBJ2-2	TRBV3-1	13	-
TGTGCCAGCAGCTTAGCAGGGGACTACAATCAGCCCCAGCATTTT	CASSLAGDYNQPQHF	few	TRBJ1-5	TRBV7-8	15	-
TGTGCTAGTGGTTTCGGACTTGATTTCAATGAGCAGTTCTTC	CASGFGLDFNEQFF	-	TRBJ2-1	TRBV12-5	14	-
TGTGCCAGCAGCCAAGGCGGGAAGGGAAACACCATATATTTT	CASSQGGKGNTIYF	-	TRBJ1-3	TRBV6-5	14	-
TGTGCCAGCCATCCCCTTTGGGGGGGCACAGATACGCAGTATTTT	CASHPLWGGTDTQYF	-	TRBJ2-3	TRBV28	15	-
TGTGCCAGCAGTGCCCGGGACAGGGGGACCGACGAGCAGTACTTC	CASSARDRGTDEQYF	few	TRBJ2-7	TRBV6-1	15	TRBD1
TGTGCCAGCAGTGATACCGACACTAGCGGGATTAAAGAGACCCAGTACTTC	CASSDTDTSGIKETQYF	few	TRBJ2-5	TRBV27	17	TRBD2
TGTGCCAGCAGCGGGAATACAGGGGAGCGGGTAAATGGCTACACCTTC	CASSGNTGERVNGYTF	few	TRBJ1-2	TRBV9	16	TRBD1
TGTGCCAGCAGAAGGAAAGCTGGAAACACCATATATTTT	CASRRKAGNTIYF	many	TRBJ1-3	TRBV25-1	13	-
TGCAGCGCCCTCGGACAGCGTTACGAGCAGTACTTC	CSALGQRYEQYF	-	TRBJ2-7	TRBV29-1	12	-
TGTGCCAGCTCACGCGCCTCGGAGGTCAAGGCGGAGACCCAGTACTTC	CASSRASEVKAETQYF	few	TRBJ2-5	TRBV18	16	-
TGTGCCACCAGTGGGGGGGGGAAAAACATTCAGTACTTC	CATSGGGKNIQYF	many	TRBJ2-4	TRBV24-1	13	TRBD2
TGCGCCAGCAGCCGTGTGGGCGATCTACACAATGAGCAGTTCTTC	CASSRVGDLHNEQFF	few	TRBJ2-1	TRBV4-1	15	-
TGCAGCGTTGAAACCCGGGTTAGTGAGCAGTTCTTC	CSVETRVSEQFF	many	TRBJ2-1	TRBV29-1	12	-
TGCAGTGCTAGAGTCCCCAGGGGGATAACCTACAATGAGCAGTTCTTC	CSARVPRGITYNEQFF	few	TRBJ2-1	TRBV20-1	16	TRBD1
TGTGCCAGCAGCCCCCAGCCCGGACTAGCGGGAGGTTCCTACAATGAGCAGTTCTTC	CASSPQPGLAGGSYNEQFF	-	TRBJ2-1	TRBV7-3	19	TRBD2
TGTGCCAGCAGTTTTGGGGGACTCCAGCGGGAGACCCAGTACTTC	CASSFGGLQRETQYF	few	TRBJ2-5	TRBV28	15	-
TGCGCCAGCGGGCAAGGGACATTCGAGCAGTACTTC	CASGQGTFEQYF	few	TRBJ2-7	TRBV5-1	12	-
TGTGCCAGCGGGACTAGCGGGACCAGCTCCTACGAGCAGTACTTC	CASGTSGTSSYEQYF	few	TRBJ2-7	TRBV27	15	TRBD2
TGCAGTGCGTTGCGGGACACCGCCTCCTACGAGCAGTACTTC	CSALRDTASYEQYF	-	TRBJ2-7	TRBV20-1	14	-
TGTGCCACCAGCAGAGGCGGGACTAGCACAGATACGCAGTATTTT	CATSRGGTSTDTQYF	-	TRBJ2-3	TRBV15	15	-
TGCGCCAGCAGCGCCGCTCCAACAGGGGGCAGAAGTAATGAGCAGTTCTTC	CASSAAPTGGRSNEQFF	few	TRBJ2-1	TRBV5-1	17	TRBD1